Here is one TCR beta chain with its context. The source of the sample is a study of blood T cell repertoires in COVID-19. Some clones are missing from TCRdb's copy, which holds only in-frame ones; the method was immunoSEQ multiplex PCR. The table records about 140,000 clones, 70% to 90% of them present only once. Trimming took 7 bases from V and 5 from J; bases not matched to a gene: 10. Germline CDR1 is MNHNS and CDR2 is SASEGT. The CDR3 covers 15 residues. Sequencing was performed on peripheral blood. This sequence was found in a woman aged 60-75 years with acute or convalescent COVID-19. The rearrangement links TRBV6-1 to TRBJ2-1; TRBD1 matches at 8 bases. CDR3 in amino acids: CASTQDRARHNEQFF. CDR3 DNA: TGTGCCAGCACCCAGGACAGGGCGCGTCACAATGAGCAGTTCTTC.